This T cell receptor (beta chain) was identified in a study of beta chain features in type 1 diabetes. The overall study: All of the samples together had more than 95 million sorted cells examined. General observations from the study: Within each of all four CD4+ subsets, Type 1 diabetes patients had TCRB CDR3s that were moderately but significantly shorter.

This clone turned up a few times. What it recognizes is unknown. V lost 6 bases and J lost 5; bases outside the gene matches: 6. Per the germline V gene, CDR1 is SEHNR and CDR2 is FQNEAQ (reference sequence). This CDR3 comprises 14 residues. Expressed TCRB transcripts were sequenced, since all the RNA that had been isolated was reverse transcribed. Roughly 3.7 million reads, on average, came from each naive, central memory and regulatory T cell sample. Profiled with immunoSEQ multiplex PCR; TCRdb holds only in-frame clones, not every one. This sample has roughly 170,000 clones, with 10% to 15% found just once. A heparinised blood draw that averaged about 110 mL was obtained once from each donor.

The sequencing sample was made of central memory CD4+ T cells from blood. The J gene is TRBJ1-1, the V gene TRBV7-9, with TRBD1 matching over 10 bases. This clonotype originated in a woman aged 18-30 years in good health. CDR3 sequence: CASSAGTGETEAFF. As DNA, the CDR3 is TGTGCCAGCAGTGCCGGGACAGGGGAAACTGAAGCTTTCTTT.